This passage covers 15 T cell receptor delta chains from one sample sequenced in a study of Vδ1+ human thymocytes. Notes on the study in general: Highly polyclonal TRG and TRD repertoires with Gaussian CDR3 length distributions appeared in thymus.

RNA was extracted from the cells and then reverse transcribed. CDR3 amplicons came from multiplex PCR with pooled V-gene forward and constant-region reverse primers. TCRdb reran clone calling via CATT on the multiplex PCR reads. The table has roughly 55,000 delta-chain clones, approximately 16% seen once. Which antigens these TCRs recognize remains unknown. Source material: Vdelta1+ gamma-delta thymocytes from the thymus. Noted subset: FACS-sorted CD3+ TCRalphabeta- TCRVdelta1+ TCRVdelta2- thymocytes. These TCRs come from a boy younger than two who had congenital heart surgery.

The chain couples TRDV1 to TRDJ1; 7 bases map to TRDD3. The CDR3 spans 21 residues. Germline V gives CDR1 TSWWSYY, CDR2 QGS. With V trimmed by 1 base and J by 0 bases, 20 bases remained unmatched. CDR3 sequence reads: CALGERGNLQILLGYTDKLIF. In DNA, the CDR3 is TGTGCTCTTGGGGAACGGGGGAACCTACAAATTTTACTGGGGTACACCGATAAACTCATCTTT.

This clone has only a few counts. The chain joins TRDV1 to TRDJ1, with TRDD3 identical over 11 bases. Looked up from germline, CDR1 is TSWWSYY and CDR2 is QGS. With V trimmed by 3 bases and J by 2 bases, 23 bases remained unmatched. CDR3 length equals 22 residues. The CDR3: CALGDLRSPTNWGISLTDKLIF. In nucleotides, the CDR3 is TGTGCTCTTGGGGACCTACGTTCACCAACTAACTGGGGGATAAGTTTAACCGATAAACTCATCTTT.

The chain joins TRDV1 to TRDJ1, with 9 bases that match TRDD2. Germline-derived CDR1 and CDR2 are TSWWSYY and QGS. This CDR3 is 19 amino acids long. V shed 7 bases, J shed 0 bases, and the junction held 18 bases outside the gene matches. CDR3 region: CALAFLRVLGWEYTDKLIF. The CDR3, as DNA: TGTGCTCTTGCCTTCCTACGAGTACTGGGGTGGGAGTACACCGATAAACTCATCTTT.

Turning to this clone: The same CDR3 is also encoded by other DNA sequences in this sample. V usage is TRDV1 and J usage is TRDJ1; 9 nucleotides agree with TRDD3. The CDR3 extends over 22 amino acids. With V trimmed by 6 bases and J by 0 bases, 26 bases remained unmatched. Looked up from germline, CDR1 is TSWWSYY and CDR2 is QGS. As DNA, the CDR3 is TGTGCTCTTGGCGAAGGTGCCCCCCTTTCGGTTCTGGGGGATCCGTACACCGATAAACTCATCTTT. Translated, it gives CALGEGAPLSVLGDPYTDKLIF.

The chain has TRDV1 and TRDJ1, with D tentatively TRDD3 (6 bases). V was shortened by 1 base and J by 0 bases, with 36 bases between the two germline ends. The CDR3 loop spans 24 amino acids. Germline lookup yields CDR1 TSWWSYY and CDR2 QGS. The CDR3 reads CALGEPRPRERLGGFILYTDKLIF. CDR3 DNA: TGTGCTCTTGGGGAACCCCGCCCCCGCGAGCGACTGGGAGGTTTTATTCTGTACACCGATAAACTCATCTTT.

The J gene is TRDJ1, the V gene TRDV1, with 12 bases fitting TRDD3. The ends lost 3 bases at V and 6 bases at J; junction bases unmatched: 14. The germline CDR1 and CDR2 sequences are TSWWSYY and QGS. This CDR3 has 18 residues. CDR3 amino acids: CALGEDGLRLGDTHKLIF. The CDR3 nucleotides read TGTGCTCTTGGGGAGGACGGGCTTAGACTGGGGGATACTCATAAACTCATCTTT.

This clone was counted a few times. The chain joins TRDV1 to TRDJ1; 8 nucleotides line up with TRDD3. After removal of 4 bases from V and 0 bases from J, the junction contained 4 bases not matched to a gene. From germline, CDR1 is TSWWSYY and CDR2 QGS. This CDR3 is built from 15 residues. CDR3 coding DNA: TGTGCTCTTGGGGTAATACTGGGGGACACCGATAAACTCATCTTT. Protein sequence: CALGVILGDTDKLIF.

This sequence joins TRDV1 and TRDJ1, with D perhaps given as TRDD2 or TRDD3 (7 bases each). Per germline, CDR1 TSWWSYY and CDR2 QGS. V was trimmed by 0 bases and J by 1 base, leaving 33 bases between them. This CDR3 region has 23 residues. As DNA, the CDR3 is TGTGCTCTTGGGGAACTAGTCTTTTCCTACGGATTGGGGGAAAAAGGGGTCACCGATAAACTCATCTTT. Protein: CALGELVFSYGLGEKGVTDKLIF.

This clone was detected a few times. V and J are TRDV1 and TRDJ1, with 11 bases fitting TRDD3. Germline assignment: CDR1 TSWWSYY and CDR2 QGS. The V gene end was trimmed by 9 bases and the J gene end by 2 bases; junction bases not matched to a gene: 23. The CDR3 runs 20 residues. CDR3 loop: CALGSWSLGDTPEPTDKLIF. The CDR3 DNA sequence: TGTGCTCTCGGGTCGTGGTCGCTGGGGGATACCCCCGAACCGACCGATAAACTCATCTTT.

Notes on this clone: Different DNA sequences within this sample yield the same CDR3. The V and J genes are TRDV1 and TRDJ1, with a tentative D call TRDD3 (6 bases). Trimming removed 1 base at V and 4 bases at J, with 13 bases between. CDR1 is TSWWSYY, CDR2 QGS, per germline. This CDR3 contains 15 residues. This CDR3 reads CALGERRAGDDKLIF. The CDR3 DNA sequence: TGTGCTCTTGGGGAACGGCGGGCTGGGGACGATAAACTCATCTTT.

The chain joins TRDV1 to TRDJ1; TRDD3 agrees at 11 bases. The CDR3 is 20 amino acids. The V gene end was trimmed by 4 bases and the J gene end by 0 bases; junction bases not matched to a gene: 16. CDR1 and CDR2 from the germline V gene are TSWWSYY and QGS. This CDR3 is CALGASFLRWGIPNTDKLIF. DNA for the CDR3: TGTGCTCTTGGGGCCTCCTTCCTACGCTGGGGGATACCTAACACCGATAAACTCATCTTT.

The V gene is TRDV1, the J gene TRDJ1, with 9 bases that match TRDD3. CDR1 and CDR2 from the germline V gene are TSWWSYY and QGS. Trimming at V came to 2 bases and at J to 0 bases, leaving 19 bases not matched to a gene. The CDR3 extends over 21 amino acids. CDR3 amino acids: CALGEFLHARLGDPYTDKLIF. The CDR3 nucleotides read TGTGCTCTTGGGGAATTTCTCCACGCTAGACTGGGGGACCCTTACACCGATAAACTCATCTTT.

This clone has only a few counts. The chain uses TRDV1 and TRDJ1, with 7 bases lining up with TRDD3. V dropped 2 bases and J dropped 0; count of bases not matched to a gene: 3. Per the germline V gene, CDR1 is TSWWSYY and CDR2 is QGS. The length of the CDR3 is 15 residues. CDR3 sequence (DNA): TGTGCTCTTGGGGAAATCACTGGGGACACCGATAAACTCATCTTT. Encoded protein: CALGEITGDTDKLIF.

The V and J genes are TRDV1 and TRDJ1; D perhaps matches TRDD3 (6 bases). This CDR3 is built from 18 residues. Looked up from germline, CDR1 is TSWWSYY and CDR2 is QGS. V shed 3 bases and J shed 7 bases, with 27 bases lying between them. CDR3 amino acids: CALGDRTFFAYWVGKLIF. CDR3 DNA: TGTGCTCTTGGGGACCGAACCTTCTTCGCATACTGGGTCGGTAAACTCATCTTT.

Only a few counts were recorded for this clone. An end of the junction differs from the germline gene, which may be a read error. The genes are TRDV1 and TRDJ1, with TRDD3 matching 12 bases. CDR1 and CDR2 (germline): TSWWSYY, QGS. The CDR3 covers 16 residues. The CDR3 spells CALLLGDTSSTDKLTF. CDR3 DNA: TGTGCTCTTCTACTGGGGGATACAAGTTCCACCGATAAACTCACCTTT.